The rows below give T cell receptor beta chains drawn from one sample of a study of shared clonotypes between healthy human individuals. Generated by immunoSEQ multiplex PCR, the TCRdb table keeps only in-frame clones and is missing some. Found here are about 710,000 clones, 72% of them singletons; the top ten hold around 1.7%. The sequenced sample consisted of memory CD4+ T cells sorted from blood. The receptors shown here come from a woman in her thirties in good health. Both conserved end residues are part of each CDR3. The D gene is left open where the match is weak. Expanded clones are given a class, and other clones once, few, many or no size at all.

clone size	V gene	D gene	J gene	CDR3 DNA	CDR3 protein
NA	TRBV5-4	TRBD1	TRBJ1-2	TGTGCCAGCAGCCCCCGGACAGGGGGCGACTATGGCTACACCTTC	CASSPRTGGDYGYTF
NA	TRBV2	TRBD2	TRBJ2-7	TGTGCCAGCAGGCCCATCAGGTCTAGCGGGAGGGGCTACGAGCAGTACTTC	CASRPIRSSGRGYEQYF
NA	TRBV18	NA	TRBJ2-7	TGTGCCAGCTCACCTCGCCCGGATGCGCCCTACGAGCAGTACTTC	CASSPRPDAPYEQYF
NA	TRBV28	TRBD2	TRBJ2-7	TGTGCCAGCAGGGATAGCGGGACCGGTGGTTCCTACGAGCAGTACTTC	CASRDSGTGGSYEQYF
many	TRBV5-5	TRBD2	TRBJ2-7	TGTGCCAGCAGTTCGGGCTTAACGGGAGGGATCTACGAGCAGTACTTC	CASSSGLTGGIYEQYF
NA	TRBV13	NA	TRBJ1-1	TGTGCCAGCAGCCGAGCGGGGGGAAACACTGAAGCTTTCTTT	CASSRAGGNTEAFF
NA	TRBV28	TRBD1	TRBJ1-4	TGTGCCAGCAGTTACAGGGGTAATGAAAAACTGTTTTTT	CASSYRGNEKLFF
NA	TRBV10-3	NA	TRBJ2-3	TGTGCCGCCAGCCGAGGGCTAGCGTTCACAGATACGCAGTATTTT	CAASRGLAFTDTQYF
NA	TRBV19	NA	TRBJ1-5	TGTGCCAGTAGCCCAAAGGCGGATAGCAATCAGCCCCAGCATTTT	CASSPKADSNQPQHF
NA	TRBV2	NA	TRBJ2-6	TGTGCCAGCAGTGAAGCAGGGGATTCCTCTGGGGCCAACGTCCTGACTTTC	CASSEAGDSSGANVLTF
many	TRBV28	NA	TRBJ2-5	TGTGCCAACCTTTCCGCGGAGACCCAGTACTTC	CANLSAETQYF
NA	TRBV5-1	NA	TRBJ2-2	TGCGCCAGCAGCTTGGAGACAGGCATGAACACCGGGGAGCTGTTTTTT	CASSLETGMNTGELFF
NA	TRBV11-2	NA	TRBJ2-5	TGTGCCAGCAGCCGATACGGGTACCAAGAGACCCAGTACTTC	CASSRYGYQETQYF